This T cell receptor beta chain appears in the sequencing data of a study of T-cell memory formation after mild COVID-19 (dated by TCRdb to the early 2020s). Study-level background: TCR sequence clusters from the two donors were found to be largely donor specific. T-cell clones expanding and contracting after mild COVID-19 in two donors were tracked by longitudinal TCRalpha and TCRbeta repertoire sequencing. The cohort comprised two young, previously healthy adult volunteers, one female and one male.

Worth noting for this clonotype: Its target antigen remains unknown. No base-level quality is on record; no much larger clone is a single base apart.

Sequenced on an Illumina NovaSeq 6000. TCRalpha and TCRbeta cDNA libraries were built by 5'RACE with constant-segment primers, adding sample barcodes and unique molecular identifiers. Trizol reagent was used to extract RNA from every sample. The libraries were amplified in two PCR steps, and the second step added a second sample barcode and Illumina TruSeq adapters. Sequencing of libraries was performed on an Illumina NovaSeq with 2 x 150 bp paired-end reads. The paper's data handling went like this. The reads were demultiplexed and collapsed into UMI-guided consensus sequences using migec v1.2.7. With mixcr v2.1.11, UMI consensuses were aligned to TRA and TRB V and J templates and assembled into clonotypes. A clonotype was counted as expanded or contracted only if both edgeR and NoisET called the change significant, with noise models trained on biological replicates. edgeR calls used a false discovery rate-adjusted p below 0.01 and a log2 fold-change threshold of 1. As an exploratory analysis of dynamics, max-normalized trajectories of the 1000 most abundant clonotypes were examined by PCA with hierarchical clustering. Each responding clone was given a CD4 or CD8 phenotype based on the CD4+ and CD8+ repertoires, which had been sequenced separately. The public reads were quality trimmed at Q25 with fastp and then assembled into clones with MiXCR by TCRdb, keeping productive beta chains. Each entry merges the rows of one CDR3 protein and shows their most common DNA and genes. It is TCRdb's table, rather than the study itself, that gives the V and J calls and clone size. Recorded for this sample are roughly 240,000 distinct CDR3 sequences; about 17% of them occurred a single time. The ten largest account for roughly a fifth of the sample.

The investigation overall reported the following: Some responding clones were detected in pre-infection memory, suggesting pre-existing cross-reactive memory T cells joined the SARS-CoV-2 response. Only a couple of mild cases were covered by the study, and larger cohorts that include severe cases with pre-infection samples were considered necessary. Whether the second-wave clones peaking on day 37 were SARS-CoV-2 specific was not confirmed. Contracting CD4+ clones appeared mostly in the CM and EM memory subsets, whereas CD8+ clones were enriched in EMRA. Clones contracting from day 15 to 85 had balanced CD4/CD8 phenotypes, while a second wave expanding from day 15 to 37 was biased towards CD4+.

Ficoll-Paque density gradient centrifugation was the method used to isolate PBMCs. The receptor comes from a man aged 18 to 30 who had mild COVID-19 (a few samples of this study predate the infection). The sample titles of this study are shuffled in the database, so cell type and time point are left out; the donor was told from shared clones. Source material: PBMCs or a T cell subset sorted from them (not recorded which).

The DNA sequence is given as TGTGCCAGCACCCAGGGTCTGAGCTATGGCTACACCTTC. Translation gives CASTQGLSYGYTF. The chain is assembled from TRBV12-3 or TRBV12-4 and TRBJ1-2; the D gene is perhaps TRBD1, on 5 matching bases. The CDR3 numbers 13 residues from cysteine through phenylalanine. CDR3 DNA only is kept here, 39 bases in frame from base 1. The V and J ends are trimmed by 7 bases and 4 bases, leaving 13 bases between them.